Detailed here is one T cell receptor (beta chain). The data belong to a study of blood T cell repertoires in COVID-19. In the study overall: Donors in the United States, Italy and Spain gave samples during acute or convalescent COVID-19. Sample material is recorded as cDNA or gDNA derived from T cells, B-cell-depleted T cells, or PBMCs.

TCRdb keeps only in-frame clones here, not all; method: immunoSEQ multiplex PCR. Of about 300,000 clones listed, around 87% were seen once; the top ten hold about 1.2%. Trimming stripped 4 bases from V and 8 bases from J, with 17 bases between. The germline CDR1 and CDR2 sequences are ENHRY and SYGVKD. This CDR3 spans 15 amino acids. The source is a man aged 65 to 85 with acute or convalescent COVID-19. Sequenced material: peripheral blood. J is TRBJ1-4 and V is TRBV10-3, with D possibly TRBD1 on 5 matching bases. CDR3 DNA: TGTGCCATCAGTGCTCAGGCAGGGTTTTTGGAAAAACTGTTTTTT. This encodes CAISAQAGFLEKLFF.